The source of this TCR beta chain is a study of sequential checkpoint blockade in melanoma. About the research overall: After both sequences, patients received maintenance nivolumab. DNA from 91 pretreatment tumor samples underwent TCRβ immunosequencing.

There are a few counts of this clone. What it binds is not known. Generated by immunoSEQ multiplex PCR, the TCRdb table keeps only in-frame clones and is missing some. The sample records 7,000 to 9,500 clones, around 24% being singletons. Indicated treatment: randomized to nivolumab then ipilimumab (arm A) or the reverse (arm B). General study results and limits: PD-L1 staining and CD8+ counts, not mutational load, tracked tumor T-cell clonality.

This receptor was obtained from a human donor with melanoma. Specimen: tumor tissue (inferred from file names), collected from a patient given nivolumab and ipilimumab in sequence.

CDR3 in amino acids: CASNKGGAYEKLFF. The CDR3 DNA reads as TGTGCCAGCAACAAAGGGGGCGCCTATGAAAAACTGTTTTTT. The genes are TRBV12-5 and TRBJ1-4, with 7 nucleotides matching TRBD1. Per germline, CDR1 LGHNT and CDR2 FRNRAP. The CDR3 sequence is 14 residues long.